This TCR beta chain was sequenced during a study of T cells in Graves' hyperthyroidism and ophthalmopathy. The TCR beta CDR3 regions underwent amplification using RNA transcripts as the source. HTBI primers drove first-round RT-PCR of the TCR CDR3. TCRdb re-called the multiplex PCR reads through MiXCR, storing one row per CDR3 protein. This sample carries under 750,000 distinct CDR3 sequences, over 15% of them seen once, and the ten largest clones take over 15%. Patients aged 18 to 65 with hyperthyroidism were newly diagnosed, with duration under 2 months. The receptor's source is a woman between 50 and 59 years old with Graves' hyperthyroidism that later progressed to Graves' ophthalmopathy. The material sequenced was blood.

CDR3 sequence reads: CASRESGLYNEQFF. CDR3 nucleotides: TGTGCCAGCAGAGAGAGCGGATTATACAATGAGCAGTTCTTC. J is TRBJ2-1 and V is TRBV6-2 or TRBV6-3; D might be TRBD2 (5 bases). Germline CDR1 and CDR2: MNHEY and SVGEGT. CDR3 length: 14 residues. The V gene lost 6 bases and the J gene lost 4 bases, with 13 bases spanning the gap.